The 27 T cell receptor beta chains below were found in one sample sequenced in a study of beta chain features in type 1 diabetes (dated by TCRdb to about 2018). To prepare the library, the immunoSEQ multiplex PCR assay was applied. All of the isolated RNA was reverse transcribed with the High Capacity cDNA Reverse Transcription Kit, so expressed TCRB transcripts were sequenced. TCRdb retrieved this table from immuneACCESS and kept in-frame rearrangements only. Not all clones are present; in checked studies, unresolved V genes account for under half, and no reason is known for the remainder. The sample has some 140,000 clones on record, 9% to 9.5% of them singletons. The ten largest clonotypes hold approximately 0.68% of the sample. Input material: central memory CD4+ T cells from blood. These receptor sequences come from a man aged 18 to 35 in good health.

This chain uses TRBV7-2 with TRBJ2-3; 10 bases align to TRBD2. CDR1 is SGHTA and CDR2 is FQGNSA in the germline V gene. The CDR3 runs to 15 residues. Trimming at V came to 4 bases and at J to 5 bases, leaving 6 bases not matched to a gene. Here the CDR3 reads CASSSSGGAGDTQYF. The CDR3 DNA is TGTGCCAGCAGCTCCAGCGGGGGGGCGGGAGATACGCAGTATTTT.

This clone was observed a handful of times. The rearrangement links TRBV7-2 to TRBJ2-5; no clear D gene. This CDR3 spans 11 amino acids. CDR1 is SGHTA and CDR2 is FQGNSA in the germline V gene. The V end was cut by 4 bases, the J end by 5 bases, with 5 bases between. CDR3 nucleotide sequence: TGTGCCAGCAGCTATCGGGAGACCCAGTACTTC. This sequence encodes CASSYRETQYF.

This clone was seen a few times. The gene calls are TRBV7-8 and TRBJ2-5, with 8 bases matching TRBD2. V lost 5 bases, J lost 4 bases, and 6 bases stayed unmatched. Germline V gene data show CDR1 as SGHVS and CDR2 as FQNEAQ. This CDR3 has 14 amino acids. This chain's CDR3 is CASSLRGGRETQYF. The CDR3 coding sequence is TGTGCCAGCAGCCTCCGGGGGGGCCGAGAGACCCAGTACTTC. The full variable domain, in which reference TRBV7-8 and TRBJ2-5 provide the parts outside the CDR3, is GAGVSQSPRYKVAKRGQDVALRCDPISGHVSLFWYQQALGQGPEFLTYFQNEAQLDKSGLPSDRFFAERPEGSVSTLKIQRTQQEDSAVYLCASSLRGGRETQYFGPGTRLLVL.

The table lists this clone with a few counts. The rearrangement uses TRBV4-3 and TRBJ2-3, with 13 bases identical to TRBD2. Germline loops: CDR1 LGHNA, CDR2 YSLEER. This CDR3 is 15 amino acids long. V dropped 3 bases and J dropped 3; count of bases not matched to a gene: 0. CDR3 region: CASSQTSGGTDTQYF. CDR3 nucleotides: TGCGCCAGCAGCCAGACTAGCGGGGGGACAGATACGCAGTATTTT.

This clone was picked up a small number of times. The CDR3 sequence: CASSLWGQGQAGNTIYF. The CDR3 coding sequence is TGTGCCAGCAGCTTATGGGGGCAGGGCCAGGCTGGAAACACCATATATTTT. The gene calls are TRBV7-9 and TRBJ1-3, with a tentative D call TRBD1 (6 bases). V lost 2 bases, J lost 2 bases, and 16 bases lay in between. This CDR3 contains 17 residues. Germline V gene lookup returns CDR1 SEHNR and CDR2 FQNEAQ (reference sequence).

This clone has only a few counts. Other DNA sequences in this sample translate to the same CDR3. The chain joins TRBV19 to TRBJ1-1; 7 bases agree with TRBD1. CDR1 is LNHDA, CDR2 SQIVND, per germline (reference sequence). This CDR3 has 14 amino acids. Trimming cost V 5 bases and J 1 base; bases outside gene matches: 4. In DNA, the CDR3 is TGTGCCAGTAGTGACCGACAGGGGAACACTGAAGCTTTCTTT. Its translation: CASSDRQGNTEAFF.

This clone was counted a few times. This chain joins TRBV5-1 and TRBJ1-1; D is uncertain. CDR3 length: 14 residues. Germline values: CDR1 SGHRS, CDR2 YFSETQ. Deletions cut 4 bases from V and 2 bases from J, with 12 bases between. The CDR3 nucleotides are TGCGCCAGCAGCCCCGGCGGAGGAAACACTGAAGCTTTCTTT. Amino acids: CASSPGGGNTEAFF. Full variable domain (rest looked up from reference TRBV5-1 and TRBJ1-1): KAGVTQTPRYLIKTRGQQVTLSCSPISGHRSVSWYQQTPGQGLQFLFEYFSETQRNKGNFPGRFSGRQFSNSRSEMNVSTLELGDSALYLCASSPGGGNTEAFFGQGTRLTVV.

This CDR3 reads CASSNQGGQPQHF. The CDR3 DNA follows: TGCGCCAGCAGCAACCAGGGGGGTCAGCCCCAGCATTTT. V usage is TRBV5-1 and J usage is TRBJ1-5; 7 bases fit TRBD1. The V segment lost 4 bases and the J segment 6 bases; nucleotides outside the gene matches: 4. This CDR3 comprises 13 residues. Germline lookup yields CDR1 SGHRS and CDR2 YFSETQ.

The chain couples TRBV9 to TRBJ2-3; D is possibly TRBD2 (5 bases). Trimming removed 2 bases from V and 0 bases from J, with 13 bases in between. Germline assignment: CDR1 SGDLS and CDR2 YYNGEE. The CDR3 loop spans 16 amino acids. In DNA form, the CDR3 reads TGTGCCAGCAGCGTTAGCGTGACCTCTAGCACAGATACGCAGTATTTT. This codes for CASSVSVTSSTDTQYF.

The chain joins TRBV28 to TRBJ2-1, with 9 bases identical to TRBD1. CDR1 MDHEN and CDR2 SYDVKM come from the germline V gene. The CDR3 runs to 14 residues. Germline trimming cut 3 bases from V and 9 bases from J; bases unmatched to any gene: 6. CDR3 loop: CASSLTGGLGEQFF. CDR3 nucleotide sequence: TGTGCCAGCAGTTTGACAGGGGGACTGGGTGAGCAGTTCTTC. Full variable domain (outside the CDR3, taken from reference TRBV28 and TRBJ2-1): DVKVTQSSRYLVKRTGEKVFLECVQDMDHENMFWYRQDPGLGLRLIYFSYDVKMKEKGDIPEGYSVSREKKERFSLILESASTNQTSMYLCASSLTGGLGEQFFGPGTRLTVL.

This clone was seen more than once but under ten times. The V call is TRBV5-1, the J call TRBJ2-5; 14 bases are shared with TRBD2. Trimming at V came to 4 bases and at J to 4 bases, leaving 3 bases not matched to a gene. The CDR3 has 15 residues. Per germline, CDR1 SGHRS and CDR2 YFSETQ. The CDR3 reads CASSTGLAGGETQYF. The DNA of the CDR3 is TGCGCCAGCAGCACTGGACTAGCGGGAGGAGAGACCCAGTACTTC.

The gene calls are TRBV6-1 and TRBJ2-3; TRBD1 matches at 7 bases. This CDR3 is 16 amino acids long. Unmatched junction bases numbered 6, after V lost 1 base and J lost 2 bases. CDR1 and CDR2 from the germline V gene are MNHNS and SASEGT. The CDR3 DNA reads as TGTGCCAGCAGTGAAGTCAGGGGGATCGTCACAGATACGCAGTATTTT. Encoded protein: CASSEVRGIVTDTQYF.

This chain joins TRBV5-6 and TRBJ2-2, with 7 bases aligning to TRBD2. This CDR3 contains 15 residues. V trimming: 4 bases; J trimming: 7 bases; junction bases outside the gene matches: 10. Germline CDR1 reads SGHDT; CDR2 reads YYEEEE. The CDR3 here is CASSGILARGGELFF. For the CDR3, the DNA is TGTGCCAGCAGCGGGATACTAGCGAGAGGCGGGGAGCTGTTTTTT.

This clone was counted between two and nine times. V gene TRBV27 combines with J gene TRBJ1-1; TRBD1 agrees at 9 bases. J was trimmed by 1 base and V by 5 bases; bases with no gene match: 2. CDR1 and CDR2 from the germline V gene are MNHEY and SMNVEV (reference sequence). The CDR3 is 14 amino acids. The CDR3 reads CASSRQGGNTEAFF. Written as DNA, the CDR3 is TGTGCCAGCAGTAGACAGGGGGGGAACACTGAAGCTTTCTTT.

The V call is TRBV4-3, the J call TRBJ1-1, with D unresolved. Trimming stripped 3 bases from V and 1 base from J, with 9 bases between. Germline V gene lookup returns CDR1 LGHNA and CDR2 YSLEER. This CDR3 is 14 amino acids long. In nucleotides, the CDR3 is TGCGCCAGCAGCCATGGACGGGAGAACACTGAAGCTTTCTTT. Translation: CASSHGRENTEAFF.

The CDR3 nucleotides are TGCGCCAGCAGCCCTCCCGGGGTGACAGATACGCAGTATTTT. It translates to CASSPPGVTDTQYF. V is TRBV4-3 and J is TRBJ2-3, with a weak D call TRBD2 (5 bases). V gave up 4 bases and J gave up 3 bases, with 11 bases separating them. The germline CDR1 and CDR2 sequences are LGHNA and YSLEER. The CDR3 loop spans 14 amino acids.

This clone was counted only a few times. The chain carries TRBV5-4 and TRBJ1-1; tentative D call: TRBD1 (5 bases). CDR3 length equals 13 residues. Germline V gives CDR1 SGHNT, CDR2 YYREEE (reference sequence). Trimming removed 4 bases at V and 3 bases at J, with 10 bases between. The CDR3 DNA reads as TGTGCCAGCAGCGCCTACAGGTACACTGAAGCTTTCTTT. It codes for CASSAYRYTEAFF. The complete variable domain, with remaining parts taken from reference TRBV5-4 and TRBJ1-1, reads ETGVTQSPTHLIKTRGQQVTLRCSSQSGHNTVSWYQQALGQGPQFIFQYYREEENGRGNFPPRFSGLQFPNYSSELNVNALELDDSALYLCASSAYRYTEAFFGQGTRLTVV.

In its sample, this clone was seen many times. V gene TRBV14 combines with J gene TRBJ2-4, with D perhaps TRBD2 (6 bases). V was cut by 4 bases and J by 6 bases, with 10 bases left in between. The germline V gene encodes CDR1 SGHDN and CDR2 FVKESK. The CDR3 is 13 amino acids. The CDR3 nucleotides read TGTGCCAGCAGCCCCTCCGGGGGAAACATTCAGTACTTC. It encodes CASSPSGGNIQYF.

This clone was seen a few times. The J gene is TRBJ1-6, the V gene TRBV6-6, with unresolved D. This CDR3 has 13 residues. V lost 6 bases and J lost 3, with 6 bases in between. Germline loops: CDR1 MNHNY, CDR2 SVGAGI (reference sequence). The CDR3: CASRANYNSPLHF. Written as DNA, the CDR3 is TGTGCCAGCAGGGCCAACTATAATTCACCCCTCCACTTT.

The chain joins TRBV7-2 to TRBJ2-1, with 10 bases matching TRBD2. CDR3 length: 17 amino acids. The germline gives CDR1 SGHTA, CDR2 FQGNSA. Trimming at V came to 5 bases and at J to 7 bases, leaving 14 bases not matched to a gene. CDR3: CASSLGGASGGRNEQFF. The CDR3 region has the DNA TGTGCCAGCAGCCTAGGGGGGGCTAGCGGGGGTCGGAATGAGCAGTTCTTC.

This clone has only a few counts. The chain employs TRBV19 and TRBJ2-7, with a tentative D call TRBD2 (6 bases). This CDR3 is built from 13 residues. Germline V gene sequence: CDR1 LNHDA, CDR2 SQIVND (reference sequence). Between the trimmed V and J ends, which lost 11 bases and 0 bases, there was a span of 14 bases. The CDR3 here is CAPWGGSSYEQYF. CDR3 nucleotides: TGTGCCCCTTGGGGAGGATCCTCCTACGAGCAGTACTTC.

This clone has just one count. This rearrangement joins TRBV7-6 to TRBJ2-2; no firm D call. This CDR3 has 15 residues. The V end was cut by 2 bases, the J end by 0 bases, with 7 bases between. Germline values: CDR1 SGHVS, CDR2 FNYEAQ. The CDR3 DNA sequence: TGTGCCAGCAGCTTATGGGCAACGAACACCGGGGAGCTGTTTTTT. This sequence encodes CASSLWATNTGELFF.

The rearrangement uses TRBV30 and TRBJ2-6; no clear D gene. Germline CDR1 reads GTSNPN; CDR2 reads SVGIG (reference sequence). This CDR3 contains 14 residues. The V gene lost 2 bases and the J gene lost 0 bases, with 5 bases spanning the gap. CDR3 residues: CAWSKRSGANVLTF. The CDR3, as DNA: TGTGCCTGGAGTAAGCGCTCTGGGGCCAACGTCCTGACTTTC.

In this sample, this clone turned up a few times. In DNA, the CDR3 is TGTGCCAGCAGTACGCCGGGACAGGGGCTAAGCTCCTATAATTCACCCCTCCACTTT. Residues: CASSTPGQGLSSYNSPLHF. The chain is built from TRBV28 and TRBJ1-6, with 10 positions matching TRBD1. Germline trimming cut 5 bases from V and 0 bases from J; bases unmatched to any gene: 10. CDR3 length equals 19 residues. CDR1 is MDHEN and CDR2 is SYDVKM in the germline V gene. Complete variable domain (other parts from reference TRBV28 and TRBJ1-6): DVKVTQSSRYLVKRTGEKVFLECVQDMDHENMFWYRQDPGLGLRLIYFSYDVKMKEKGDIPEGYSVSREKKERFSLILESASTNQTSMYLCASSTPGQGLSSYNSPLHFGNGTRLTVT.

The chain couples TRBV10-3 to TRBJ2-7, with D tentatively TRBD2 (7 bases). Trimming shortened V by 8 bases and J by 6 bases, and 20 bases separated the two germline ends. Germline CDR1 is ENHRY and CDR2 is SYGVKD. The CDR3 is made up of 14 amino acids. Here the CDR3 reads CAIGTTRGEGEQYF. The CDR3 DNA reads as TGTGCCATCGGGACGACTAGGGGGGAGGGCGAGCAGTACTTC.

The chain links TRBV4-1 to TRBJ1-6; D is undetermined. Germline V CDR1 and CDR2: MGHRA, YSYEKL. V dropped 4 bases and J dropped 10 bases, with 8 bases sitting between them. The CDR3 is 12 amino acids. CDR3 region: CASSLGRSPLHF. DNA for the CDR3: TGCGCCAGCAGCCTAGGGAGATCACCCCTCCACTTT.

This clone was detected only a few times. This sequence joins TRBV4-1 and TRBJ2-1, with 11 bases that match TRBD2. Germline values: CDR1 MGHRA, CDR2 YSYEKL. This CDR3 comprises 22 residues. The J segment lost 3 bases and the V segment lost 2 bases, leaving 21 bases of the junction unmatched. The CDR3 DNA is TGCGCCAGCAGCCAACACCTGGAGCGACTAGCGGGGCCTCGAAAACTCTACAATGAGCAGTTCTTC. It yields the protein CASSQHLERLAGPRKLYNEQFF.